This is a list of T cell receptor beta chains from one sample in a study of shared clonotypes between healthy human individuals. The repertoire was sequenced with immunoSEQ multiplex PCR; TCRdb's copy has only in-frame clones and lacks some. The sample has approximately 2.1 million clones; more than 85% are singletons. The sample comprised naive CD4+ T cells from PBMCs. The receptor source for this set is a man between 18 and 35 years old in good health. Some clones in this sample may be carry-over from other donors' samples. Both conserved end residues are part of each CDR3. The D gene is left open where the match is weak. Clone size is given for some rows only: seen once, a few or many times, or a class if the clone is expanded.

D gene	V gene	J gene	clone size	CDR3 DNA	CDR3 protein
.	TRBV20-1	TRBJ1-5	.	TGCAGTGCTAGTATTGGGCAGCCCCAGCATTTT	CSASIGQPQHF
TRBD2	TRBV14	TRBJ2-1	.	TGTGCCAGCAGCCAGACCTCCTGGGCGGGAGAGTACAATGAGCAGTTCTTC	CASSQTSWAGEYNEQFF
.	TRBV9	TRBJ2-6	.	TGTGCCAGCAGCGGCGTGATTGGGGCCAACGTCCTGACTTTC	CASSGVIGANVLTF
.	TRBV5-4	TRBJ2-5	.	TGTGCCAGCAGCTTGGAGGATTTTTCGACCCAGGGAGAGACCCAGTACTTC	CASSLEDFSTQGETQYF
TRBD2	TRBV28	TRBJ2-3	.	TGTGCCACCAAGACTAGCGGGACGTCCCGCACAGATACGCAGTATTTT	CATKTSGTSRTDTQYF
TRBD1	TRBV28	TRBJ1-4	.	TGTGCCAGCAGTCCAGGGACAGGCGGGGGAGAAAAACTGTTTTTT	CASSPGTGGGEKLFF
.	TRBV7-3	TRBJ2-2	.	TGTGCCAGCAGCCGCTTGGGCGGGGAGCTGTTTTTT	CASSRLGGELFF
.	TRBV5-1	TRBJ2-7	.	TGCGCCAGCAGCTTGGGACAGGCTGGGGGCGAGCAGTACTTC	CASSLGQAGGEQYF
TRBD2	TRBV5-1	TRBJ2-3	.	TGCGCCAGCAGCTTGGGACTAGCGGGAGTTCGTGCAGATACGCAGTATTTT	CASSLGLAGVRADTQYF
.	TRBV18	TRBJ2-7	.	TGTGCCAGCTCACCCGGACAGAGCTCCTACGAGCAGTACTTC	CASSPGQSSYEQYF
.	TRBV9	TRBJ2-5	.	TGTGCCAGCAGCGTAGCCCCAGAGGGGCCACAAGAGACCCAGTACTTC	CASSVAPEGPQETQYF
.	TRBV19	TRBJ2-5	.	TGTGCCAGTAGTCCGAGGGGGGTCCAGACCCAGTACTTC	CASSPRGVQTQYF
TRBD2	TRBV28	TRBJ2-5	.	TGTGCCAGCAGCCCCGGGTTAGCGGGAGGTCAGACCCAGTACTTC	CASSPGLAGGQTQYF
.	TRBV28	TRBJ2-7	once	TGTGCCAGCAGCAGCGCAGGTGGGGATCAGGGAGCCCGTCCCTACGAGCAGTACTTC	CASSSAGGDQGARPYEQYF
TRBD1	TRBV19	TRBJ1-5	.	TGTGCCAGTATGAGGCAGGGGGATAGCAATCAGCCCCAGCATTTT	CASMRQGDSNQPQHF
.	TRBV5-1	TRBJ2-5	once	TGCGCCAGCAGGCTCCGGGGACCACGAGAGACCCAGTACTTC	CASRLRGPRETQYF
.	TRBV5-1	TRBJ2-5	.	TGCGCCAGCAGCTCCTTGATGGGAAGAGAGACCCAGTACTTC	CASSSLMGRETQYF
.	TRBV2	TRBJ1-1	.	TGTGCCAGCAGTGATGGAAGAACTGAAGCTTTCTTT	CASSDGRTEAFF
TRBD1	TRBV7-9	TRBJ1-2	.	TGTGCCAGCAGCCTAGGGACAGCCTGGGGGGGCTACACCTTC	CASSLGTAWGGYTF
.	TRBV5-4	TRBJ2-1	.	TGTGCCAGCAGCTTCGGGGGCGGGAACTCCTACAATGAGCAGTTCTTC	CASSFGGGNSYNEQFF
.	TRBV5-4	TRBJ2-5	.	TGTGCCAGCAGCTTGGGACTATTCCAAGAGACCCAGTACTTC	CASSLGLFQETQYF
.	TRBV11-2	TRBJ1-1	.	TGTGCCAGCAGCTTTGCCGCGGGCACTGAAGCTTTCTTT	CASSFAAGTEAFF
TRBD2	TRBV6-5	TRBJ2-7	.	TGTGCCAGCAGTTCGCGGGGGGGTTACTACTACGAGCAGTACTTC	CASSSRGGYYYEQYF
.	TRBV11-2	TRBJ2-5	.	TGTGCCAGCAGCTTAGTGGAGAGGACGGACCCAGAGACCCAGTACTTC	CASSLVERTDPETQYF
.	TRBV5-8	TRBJ1-2	.	TGTGCCAGCAGCTTCGACACAACTCGAAGGGGTGGCTACACCTTC	CASSFDTTRRGGYTF
.	TRBV5-6	TRBJ2-7	.	TGTGCCAGCAGCTCGGATCGACAGTTTTCCTACGAGCAGTACTTC	CASSSDRQFSYEQYF
TRBD2	TRBV4-1	TRBJ2-5	.	TGCGCCAGCAGCCAGGAACCGGGACTAGCGGGAGGCCGCGTAGAGACCCAGTACTTC	CASSQEPGLAGGRVETQYF
TRBD2	TRBV6-6	TRBJ2-7	.	TGTGCCAGCCGAACGCTAGCGGGAGGGTCACACGAGCAGTACTTC	CASRTLAGGSHEQYF
.	TRBV7-9	TRBJ1-3	.	TGTGCCAGCAGCTATGTGAACAGGGACTCTGGAAACACCATATATTTT	CASSYVNRDSGNTIYF
.	TRBV9	TRBJ1-3	.	TGTGCCAGCAGCGTAGCTAGCTCTGGAAACACCATATATTTT	CASSVASSGNTIYF
.	TRBV19	TRBJ2-7	.	TGTGCCAGTAGTTATGGCAGTAGCTCCTACGAGCAGTACTTC	CASSYGSSSYEQYF
TRBD1	TRBV5-1	TRBJ1-5	.	TGCGCCAGCAGCTTGTCGGGACAGGGAGATCAGCCCCAGCATTTT	CASSLSGQGDQPQHF
.	TRBV7-2	TRBJ2-6	.	TGTGCCAGCAGCTCAAGGAACGTGGGGGCCAACGTCCTGACTTTC	CASSSRNVGANVLTF
.	TRBV7-9	TRBJ1-1	.	TGTGCCAGCAGCTCCGACTGGAACACTGAAGCTTTCTTT	CASSSDWNTEAFF
.	TRBV7-9	TRBJ1-1	.	TGTGCCAGCAGCGTTGACAGTCTCCAGTACACTGAAGCTTTCTTT	CASSVDSLQYTEAFF
TRBD2	TRBV10-3	TRBJ2-5	.	TGTGCCACCGGACTAGCGGGAGGGAAAGAAGAGACCCAGTACTTC	CATGLAGGKEETQYF
TRBD2	TRBV7-3	TRBJ2-3	.	TGTGCCAGCAGCTTAGGGCTAGCGGGAGTCACAGATACGCAGTATTTT	CASSLGLAGVTDTQYF
.	TRBV5-1	TRBJ2-7	.	TGCGCCAGCAGCTTGGCCCCCCCGGGGGGCTCCTCCTACGAGCAGTACTTC	CASSLAPPGGSSYEQYF
.	TRBV18	TRBJ1-5	.	TGTGCCAGCTCACCACCTGCAGGAAATAGCAATCAGCCCCAGCATTTT	CASSPPAGNSNQPQHF
.	TRBV28	TRBJ1-5	.	TGTGCCAGCAGTTTGGCGGGGGCAGAAACTTATAGCAATCAGCCCCAGCATTTT	CASSLAGAETYSNQPQHF
.	TRBV5-6	TRBJ2-5	once	TGTGCCAGCAGCCGGATCGGGGAGCCCGTGTACCAAGAGACCCAGTACTTC	CASSRIGEPVYQETQYF
.	TRBV25-1	TRBJ2-1	.	TGTGCCGTCGGACTACCCTACAATGAGCAGTTCTTC	CAVGLPYNEQFF
.	TRBV28	TRBJ1-2	.	TGTGCCAGCAGTTTTGAAGGGGCCGGCTACACCTTC	CASSFEGAGYTF
.	TRBV5-1	TRBJ2-5	.	TGCGCCAGCAGCCGGACCCCGGGGGAGACCCAGTACTTC	CASSRTPGETQYF
.	TRBV11-2	TRBJ2-5	once	TGTGCCAGCAGCTTTCAACAGAACCAAGAGACCCAGTACTTC	CASSFQQNQETQYF
.	TRBV11-2	TRBJ2-7	.	TGTGCCAGCAGCTTAGTTTTCGAGCAGTACTTC	CASSLVFEQYF
.	TRBV30	TRBJ1-4	.	TGTGCCTGGAGTCACTCAGCCCCGGCGGGTGAAAAACTGTTTTTT	CAWSHSAPAGEKLFF
.	TRBV6-1	TRBJ1-2	.	TGTGCCAGCAGTGAAAATGGGGGGAACTATGGCTACACCTTC	CASSENGGNYGYTF
.	TRBV7-3	TRBJ2-2	.	TGTGCCAGCAGCTTATTACAGAACACCGGGGAGCTGTTTTTT	CASSLLQNTGELFF
.	TRBV19	TRBJ1-5	few	TGTGCCAGTAGTGCAGGGAATCAGCCCCAGCATTTT	CASSAGNQPQHF
TRBD2	TRBV7-6	TRBJ2-1	.	TGTGCCAGCAGCCCCCATGATAGCGGGAGGGCCAATGAGCAGTTCTTC	CASSPHDSGRANEQFF
.	TRBV2	TRBJ1-2	once	TGTGCCAGCAGTGGGGAGGAGAACTATGGCTACACCTTC	CASSGEENYGYTF
TRBD2	TRBV5-6	TRBJ2-3	.	TGTGCCAGCAGCTTGCCCCCAAGCGGGAGATTAACAGATACGCAGTATTTT	CASSLPPSGRLTDTQYF
.	TRBV7-2	TRBJ1-1	.	TGTGCCAGCAGTAACAGCCTCAACACTGAAGCTTTCTTT	CASSNSLNTEAFF
.	TRBV2	TRBJ2-3	.	TGTGCCAGCAGTGAAGGAGGATCCTGGGAGCCCACAGATACGCAGTATTTT	CASSEGGSWEPTDTQYF
.	TRBV5-1	TRBJ2-1	.	TGCGCCAGCAGCTCTATGACTCCCTCCTACAATGAGCAGTTCTTC	CASSSMTPSYNEQFF
TRBD1	TRBV7-6	TRBJ1-3	.	TGTGCCAGCAGCTCCGTACCGGGACAGCCTCGGAACACCATATATTTT	CASSSVPGQPRNTIYF
.	TRBV27	TRBJ1-1	.	TGTGCCAGCAGTTTTCGGGGGAACACTGAAGCTTTCTTT	CASSFRGNTEAFF